These 5 T cell receptor beta chains originate from one sample sequenced in a study of CD8 T cells in Susac syndrome. Random hexamers were used to reverse transcribe the RNA input (about 0.45 to 1 ug). From the immunoSEQ multiplex PCR reads, TCRdb called clonotypes with MiXCR, one entry per CDR3 protein. The sample lists 130,000 or so distinct CDR3 sequences; around 85% were seen once. The sample comprised CD8+ T cells from PBMCs. All receptors come from a human donor with multiple sclerosis.

This rearrangement joins TRBV19 to TRBJ1-1; D is unresolved. This CDR3 is built from 12 residues. Germline V CDR1 and CDR2: LNHDA, SQIVND (reference sequence). Trimming left V 8 bases short and J 1 base short, with 8 bases between. The CDR3 sequence is CASERPNTEAFF. The CDR3 DNA reads as TGTGCCAGTGAGAGGCCGAACACTGAAGCTTTCTTT.

The V call is TRBV5-1, the J call TRBJ1-1; D is ambiguous. V lost 4 bases and J 3 bases, leaving 7 bases between the germline ends. Germline V lookup: CDR1 SGHRS, CDR2 YFSETQ. The CDR3 extends over 12 amino acids. The CDR3 nucleotides are TGCGCCAGCAGCCGCAGTTACACTGAAGCTTTCTTT. Encoded protein: CASSRSYTEAFF.

The V gene is TRBV27, the J gene TRBJ1-5, with no clear D. V lost 7 bases, J lost 0 bases, and 7 bases lay in between. The CDR3 is made up of 13 amino acids. CDR1 is MNHEY, CDR2 SMNVEV, per germline (reference sequence). CDR3 bases: TGTGCCAGCACCCTCGATAGCAATCAGCCCCAGCATTTT. This sequence encodes CASTLDSNQPQHF.

A few counts support this clonotype. This rearrangement joins TRBV4-1 to TRBJ1-1; D remains ambiguous. The V end was cut by 3 bases, the J end by 0 bases, with 5 bases between. CDR1 is MGHRA and CDR2 is YSYEKL in the germline V gene. This CDR3 is built from 13 residues. The CDR3 nucleotides are TGCGCCAGCAGCCAGACTTTGAACACTGAAGCTTTCTTT. Protein product: CASSQTLNTEAFF.

The rearrangement uses TRBV7-2 and TRBJ2-3; D is undetermined. The V gene's germline CDR1 is SGHTA and CDR2 FQGNSA. The CDR3 is made up of 16 amino acids. V dropped 2 bases and J dropped 2 bases, with 14 bases sitting between them. This chain's CDR3 is CASSLLGGIPTDTQYF. The CDR3 region has the DNA TGTGCCAGCAGCTTATTGGGCGGTATCCCCACAGATACGCAGTATTTT.